The clone carrying this TCR beta chain was picked up many times. What it recognizes is unknown. This sample was taken from a study of T-cell memory formation after mild COVID-19. Study overall: Across donors, TCR clusters were largely donor specific.

Study outcomes and limitations: The appearance of some responding clones in pre-infection memory suggested that cross-reactive memory joined.

Germline CDR1 is SGHVS and CDR2 is FNYEAQ. V lost 5 bases and J 0 bases, leaving 16 bases between the germline ends. This CDR3 spans 17 amino acids. The 5'RACE method, run with constant-segment primers, produced TCR alpha and TCR beta cDNA libraries (carrying sample barcodes and UMIs). TCRdb reprocessed the 5' RACE reads via MiXCR and lists one record per CDR3 protein. Of tens of thousands of distinct CDR3 sequences listed, 10% to 15% were seen once; the top ten hold about 27%. Sample: PBMCs or a T cell subset sorted from them (not recorded which). The receptor's source is an adult woman who had mild COVID-19 (a few samples of this study predate the infection). Cell type and time point are not known. This sequence joins TRBV7-6 and TRBJ2-2, with a weak D call TRBD1 (6 bases). In nucleotides, the CDR3 is TGTGCCAGCAGCCTACCTTCGAGGACAGCGAACACCGGGGAGCTGTTTTTT. This sequence encodes CASSLPSRTANTGELFF.